A single sample gave rise to the 26 T cell receptor beta chains below, sequenced in a study of blood T cell repertoires in COVID-19. The data were produced by immunoSEQ multiplex PCR, yet TCRdb's version contains in-frame clones alone and is incomplete. The profile shows 250,000 to 300,000 clones, about four fifths of them singletons. The sample was peripheral blood. The receptors come from an older woman with active or convalescent COVID-19.

The genes are TRBV7-6 and TRBJ1-3; D gene ambiguous. The CDR3 sequence is 16 residues long. CDR1 is SGHVS, CDR2 FNYEAQ, per germline. V lost 4 bases and J 2 bases, leaving 15 bases between the germline ends. CDR3 sequence: CASSSRGGPAGNTIYF. CDR3 nucleotides: TGTGCCAGCAGCTCTAGAGGAGGGCCAGCTGGAAACACCATATATTTT.

This clone has just one count. The CDR3 DNA is TGTGCCACCAGCAGAGATTGGGCAGAAGAGACCCAGTACTTC. This translates into CATSRDWAEETQYF. The V call is TRBV15, the J call TRBJ2-5; unclear D gene. Germline V gene data show CDR1 as LNHNV and CDR2 as YYDKDF (reference sequence). CDR3 length: 14 residues. The germline V and J ends were trimmed by 0 bases and 3 bases, with 8 bases remaining between them.

The gene calls are TRBV6-2 or TRBV6-3 and TRBJ2-5; a possible D gene is TRBD1 (5 bases). Germline V CDR1 and CDR2: MNHEY, SVGEGT. V was shortened by 0 bases and J by 2 bases, with 10 bases between the two germline ends. This CDR3 is built from 15 residues. CDR3 nucleotides: TGTGCCAGCAGTTACTCGGAGAGGACACAAGAGACCCAGTACTTC. This gives the protein CASSYSERTQETQYF.

The V call is TRBV19, the J call TRBJ2-2; 8 positions match TRBD1. V gave up 3 bases and J gave up 4 bases; unmatched junction bases: 4. The CDR3 runs to 15 residues. The germline V gene has CDR1 LNHDA and CDR2 SQIVND (reference sequence). The CDR3 nucleotides read TGTGCCAGTAGTATCCGAGGACAGGGCACCGGGGAGCTGTTTTTT. It translates to CASSIRGQGTGELFF. Full variable domain (rest looked up from reference TRBV19 and TRBJ2-2): DGGITQSPKYLFRKEGQNVTLSCEQNLNHDAMYWYRQDPGQGLRLIYYSQIVNDFQKGDIAEGYSVSREKKESFPLTVTSAQKNPTAFYLCASSIRGQGTGELFFGEGSRLTVL.

This clone was counted a few times. The rearrangement links TRBV4-2 to TRBJ2-6; 11 bases align to TRBD1. Germline loops: CDR1 LGHNA, CDR2 YNFKEQ. The junction had 3 bases not matched to a gene; V was cut back by 3 bases and J by 2 bases. This CDR3 is 17 amino acids long. The CDR3 protein is CASSHRTGGAGANVLTF. CDR3 in DNA: TGTGCCAGCAGCCACAGGACAGGGGGCGCTGGGGCCAACGTCCTGACTTTC.

J is TRBJ1-4 and V is TRBV6-5; D unclear. Germline-derived CDR1 and CDR2 are MNHEY and SVGAGI. The CDR3 is made up of 16 amino acids. V lost 0 bases and J lost 4, with 12 bases in between. The CDR3 loop is CASSYSSSPSNEKLFF. The CDR3 nucleotides are TGTGCCAGCAGTTACTCGTCCTCTCCCAGTAATGAAAAACTGTTTTTT.

The chain recombines TRBV4-1 with TRBJ1-1; D is uncertain. Trimming removed 1 base at V and 1 base at J, with 13 bases between. CDR3 size: 16 residues. The germline V gene has CDR1 MGHRA and CDR2 YSYEKL. The DNA of the CDR3 is TGCGCCAGCAGCCAAGGGTTCGGGTCCAGGAACACTGAAGCTTTCTTT. This codes for CASSQGFGSRNTEAFF.

This chain links TRBV2 with TRBJ2-7; 7 bases match TRBD1. The CDR3 length is 15 residues. CDR1 is SNHLY and CDR2 is FYNNEI in the germline V gene. V shed 2 bases, J shed 1 base, and the junction held 5 bases outside the gene matches. CDR3 sequence reads: CASSELPTGSYEQYF. The CDR3, as DNA: TGTGCCAGCAGTGAACTGCCGACAGGGTCCTACGAGCAGTACTTC.

The chain is built from TRBV7-2 and TRBJ1-5; D gene ambiguous. This CDR3 contains 13 residues. V was pared by 0 bases and J by 7 bases, with 7 bases between. Germline assignment: CDR1 SGHTA and CDR2 FQGNSA. CDR3 sequence: CASSLARSQPQHF. The CDR3 DNA reads TGTGCCAGCAGCTTAGCCCGTTCGCAGCCCCAGCATTTT.

This sequence joins TRBV5-4 and TRBJ2-2, with 10 bases lining up with TRBD1. With V trimmed by 0 bases and J by 4 bases, 0 bases remained unmatched. The CDR3 is 15 residues long. The germline gives CDR1 SGHNT, CDR2 YYREEE (reference sequence). CDR3 DNA sequence: TGTGCCAGCAGCTTGGGGACAGGGGGCACCGGGGAGCTGTTTTTT. This gives the protein CASSLGTGGTGELFF.

The rearrangement joins TRBV11-2 to TRBJ1-2; possibly TRBD1 for D (5 bases). V lost 2 bases and J 6 bases, leaving 10 bases between the germline ends. CDR3 length: 13 amino acids. Per germline, CDR1 SGHAT and CDR2 FQNNGV. CDR3 protein: CASSLSRVDGYTF. The CDR3 DNA follows: TGTGCCAGCAGCTTATCCAGGGTCGATGGCTACACCTTC.

The chain uses TRBV28 and TRBJ2-7; D may be TRBD2 (5 bases). This CDR3 has 16 amino acids. V lost 3 bases, J lost 2 bases, and 17 bases lay in between. Germline V gene sequence: CDR1 MDHEN, CDR2 SYDVKM. CDR3 residues: CASSFDRARGTYEQYF. CDR3 nucleotides: TGTGCCAGCAGTTTCGACCGGGCCCGGGGTACCTACGAGCAGTACTTC.

This chain uses TRBV7-2 with TRBJ1-2, with D maybe TRBD1 (5 bases). CDR1 and CDR2 (germline): SGHTA, FQGNSA. Trimming removed 5 bases at V and 7 bases at J, with 14 bases between. This CDR3 is built from 13 residues. The CDR3 DNA reads as TGTGCCAGCAGCCAATCTCAGGGTCGTGGCTACACCTTC. It translates to CASSQSQGRGYTF.

This chain links TRBV5-6 with TRBJ1-4; 10 nucleotides align to TRBD1. Trimming took 4 bases from V and 7 from J; bases not matched to a gene: 4. This CDR3 has 14 amino acids. Germline-derived CDR1 and CDR2 are SGHDT and YYEEEE. This chain's CDR3 is CASSRDRGSEKLFF. The CDR3 DNA is TGTGCCAGCAGCCGGGACAGGGGAAGTGAAAAACTGTTTTTT.

The chain employs TRBV18 and TRBJ2-7; TRBD1 aligns across 7 bases. V trimming: 6 bases; J trimming: 11 bases; junction bases outside the gene matches: 10. CDR1 KGHSH and CDR2 LQKENI come from the germline V gene. The CDR3 covers 12 residues. The CDR3 region is CASSRDSLEEYF. Here the CDR3 DNA reads TGTGCCAGCTCCCGGGACAGCTTAGAAGAGTACTTC. Full variable domain (remainder filled in from reference TRBV18 and TRBJ2-7): NAGVMQNPRHLVRRRGQEARLRCSPMKGHSHVYWYRQLPEEGLKFMVYLQKENIIDESGMPKERFSAEFPKEGPSILRIQQVVRGDSAAYFCASSRDSLEEYFGPGTRLTVT.

V gene TRBV5-6 combines with J gene TRBJ1-4; TRBD1 matches 8 bases. V gave up 0 bases and J gave up 2 bases; unmatched junction bases: 3. Germline V gene data show CDR1 as SGHDT and CDR2 as YYEEEE. The CDR3 totals 16 residues. CDR3 sequence: CASSLAWTGTNEKLFF. The CDR3 DNA follows: TGTGCCAGCAGCTTGGCTTGGACAGGGACTAATGAAAAACTGTTTTTT.

This clone occurred once. The chain uses TRBV18 and TRBJ1-2; D perhaps matches TRBD1 (6 bases). Per the germline V gene, CDR1 is KGHSH and CDR2 is LQKENI. CDR3 length equals 16 residues. Deletions cut 1 base from V and 3 bases from J, with 15 bases between. The CDR3 protein is CASSPQRSGVDYGYTF. The CDR3 DNA follows: TGTGCCAGCTCACCACAGAGGTCAGGGGTTGACTATGGCTACACCTTC.

This chain joins TRBV6-5 and TRBJ1-1; 11 nucleotides line up with TRBD1. With V trimmed by 8 bases and J by 5 bases, 10 bases remained unmatched. CDR1 and CDR2 from the germline V gene are MNHEY and SVGAGI. The CDR3 contains 15 residues. This CDR3 is CASGVSDRGLTEAFF. Written as DNA, the CDR3 is TGTGCCAGCGGAGTCTCGGACAGGGGGCTGACTGAAGCTTTCTTT.

The chain has TRBV18 and TRBJ1-1; 9 bases fit TRBD1. The CDR3 is 17 residues long. Germline assignment: CDR1 KGHSH and CDR2 LQKENI. V was clipped by 6 bases and J by 0 bases; unmatched bases: 11. The CDR3 region is CASSLSHRGRVNTEAFF. The DNA of the CDR3 is TGTGCCAGCTCCTTGTCCCACAGGGGGCGTGTGAACACTGAAGCTTTCTTT.

V usage is TRBV4-3 and J usage is TRBJ2-7; D is uncertain. This CDR3 has 14 amino acids. Trimming took 0 bases from V and 7 from J, leaving 13 bases between them. Germline V gives CDR1 LGHNA, CDR2 YSLEER. The CDR3 spells CASSQDWPYGEQYF. The CDR3 DNA reads TGCGCCAGCAGCCAAGATTGGCCCTACGGGGAGCAGTACTTC.

There are a few counts of this clone. The CDR3 is CAISESSRNTEAFF. In DNA, the CDR3 is TGTGCCATCAGTGAATCATCGAGGAACACTGAAGCTTTCTTT. This rearrangement joins TRBV10-3 to TRBJ1-1, with D unclear. V lost 3 bases and J lost 1, with 9 bases in between. There are 14 residues in the CDR3. Germline CDR1 is ENHRY and CDR2 is SYGVKD.

This clone occurred a few times. This chain connects TRBV19 to TRBJ2-1; the D gene is possibly TRBD1 (6 bases). This CDR3 region has 15 residues. Germline CDR1 is LNHDA and CDR2 is SQIVND (reference sequence). Trimming removed 6 bases from V and 3 bases from J, with 15 bases in between. CDR3 sequence: CASSTQGRGYNEQFF. CDR3 sequence (DNA): TGTGCCAGTAGCACGCAGGGGAGAGGCTACAATGAGCAGTTCTTC.

This clone was recorded a few times. This chain connects TRBV30 to TRBJ1-6, with 7 bases identical to TRBD1. Germline trimming cut 4 bases from V and 10 bases from J; bases unmatched to any gene: 4. The germline gives CDR1 GTSNPN, CDR2 SVGIG (reference sequence). This CDR3 has 12 residues. CDR3 coding DNA: TGTGCCTGGACAGGGGGACGCTCACCCCTCCACTTT. It yields the protein CAWTGGRSPLHF.

The chain joins TRBV11-3 to TRBJ1-3; 7 bases align to TRBD1. The V and J ends lost 3 bases and 2 bases, in that order; junction bases with no gene match: 4. CDR3 length equals 15 residues. In germline, CDR1 is SGHNT, CDR2 YENEEA. The CDR3 loop reads CASSLDQGAGNTIYF. For the CDR3, the DNA is TGTGCCAGCAGCTTGGACCAGGGGGCTGGAAACACCATATATTTT. Supplemented by reference TRBV11-3 and TRBJ1-3, the full variable domain reads EAGVVQSPRYKIIEKKQPVAFWCNPISGHNTLYWYLQNLGQGPELLIRYENEEAVDDSQLPKDRFSAERLKGVDSTLKIQPAELGDSAVYLCASSLDQGAGNTIYFGEGSWLTVV.

The rearrangement uses TRBV6-4 and TRBJ1-2; the match to TRBD1 covers 8 bases. Per the germline V gene, CDR1 is MRHNA and CDR2 is SNTAGT. The CDR3 covers 12 residues. J was trimmed by 5 bases and V by 5 bases; bases with no gene match: 1. As DNA, the CDR3 is TGTGCCAGCAGTCGACAGGGGTATGGCTACACCTTC. It specifies CASSRQGYGYTF.

The chain joins TRBV2 to TRBJ1-2; the match to TRBD1 covers 10 bases. This CDR3 is built from 17 residues. Per germline, CDR1 SNHLY and CDR2 FYNNEI. The V and J ends lost 7 bases and 4 bases, in that order; junction bases with no gene match: 15. The DNA for the CDR3 is TGTGCCAGCATCGGAACCCTACTCCGGGACAGGGGCTATGGCTACACCTTC. Translation gives CASIGTLLRDRGYGYTF. Based on the CDR3 plus reference TRBV2 and TRBJ1-2, the full variable domain is EPEVTQTPSHQVTQMGQEVILRCVPISNHLYFYWYRQILGQKVEFLVSFYNNEISEKSEIFDDQFSVERPDGSNFTLKIRSTKLEDSAMYFCASIGTLLRDRGYGYTFGSGTRLTVV.